Following are 17 T cell receptor beta chains from one sample sequenced in a study of early T cells in non-severe SARS-CoV-2 infection (dated by TCRdb to about 2021). Library preparation used 5' RACE. The reads were generated on a NextSeq 500. TCRdb reanalyzed the raw reads on its own, using fastp at Q25 for trimming and MiXCR for clone calling, and kept in-frame beta chains. CDR3 protein duplicates are merged, each entry listing the most common genes and DNA. The sample table holds 30,000 to 45,000 distinct CDR3 sequences, of which 3.5% to 5% were seen once. The ten largest clones add up to around 5.6% of the sample. Material: whole blood. These receptor sequences come from an adult who was a healthcare worker with PCR-confirmed SARS-CoV-2 infection or an uninfected control (not recorded which).

This clonotype was seen many times. This sequence joins TRBV9 and TRBJ2-7; D gene unclear. V dropped 5 bases and J dropped 5 bases, with 14 bases sitting between them. This CDR3 has 13 residues. The germline V gene encodes CDR1 SGDLS and CDR2 YYNGEE. CDR3 coding DNA: TGTGCCAGCAGTCTTGGACGGGTGGACGAGCAGTACTTC. Its protein product is CASSLGRVDEQYF.

This clonotype was counted many times. The chain uses TRBV7-8 and TRBJ1-6; D not certain. This CDR3 is built from 12 residues. The ends were cut back, 5 bases at V and 8 bases at J, with 7 bases in the middle. CDR1 SGHVS and CDR2 FQNEAQ come from the germline V gene. The CDR3 nucleotides read TGTGCCAGCAGCCCATGGGATTCACCCCTCCACTTT. It specifies CASSPWDSPLHF.

This clonotype was detected only a few times. The gene calls are TRBV10-3 and TRBJ2-3; 7 bases agree with TRBD2. Germline assignment: CDR1 ENHRY and CDR2 SYGVKD. The trim removed 6 bases at V and 0 bases at J, leaving 6 bases unmatched. The CDR3 is 15 residues long. CDR3 DNA: TGTGCCATCAGCGCAAGCGGGAACAGCACAGATACGCAGTATTTT. Translation gives CAISASGNSTDTQYF.

Concerning this clonotype: The germline gene is not matched at one end of the junction; a read error may be the cause. This chain uses TRBV6-2 or TRBV6-3 with TRBJ2-3; 10 nucleotides align to TRBD1. The CDR3 has 14 residues. Germline CDR1 is MNHEY and CDR2 is SVGEGT. CDR3 bases: TGTGCCAGCAGCCAGACAGGGGGCACGGATACGCAGTATTTT. Its translation: CASSQTGGTDTQYF.

In this sample, this clonotype turned up many times. V gene TRBV7-3 combines with J gene TRBJ1-3; D is unclear. This CDR3 is built from 16 residues. The germline V and J ends were trimmed by 2 bases and 0 bases, with 11 bases remaining between them. Per the germline V gene, CDR1 is SGHTA and CDR2 is FQGTGA. The CDR3 region has the DNA TGTGCCAGCAGCTTAGGCCCTCTTAACTCTGGAAACACCATATATTTT. Protein: CASSLGPLNSGNTIYF.

This clonotype has ten or more counts. In DNA form, the CDR3 reads TGCGCCAGCAGCCAAGATTTCCAGGCCCAAGGTGAAAAACTGTTTTTT. As protein: CASSQDFQAQGEKLFF. The V gene is TRBV4-3, the J gene TRBJ1-4; unclear D gene. This CDR3 is built from 16 residues. The V gene lost 0 bases and the J gene lost 7 bases, with 15 bases spanning the gap. Germline-derived CDR1 and CDR2 are LGHNA and YSLEER.

V and J are TRBV20-1 and TRBJ2-7; TRBD2 matches 7 bases. The trim removed 3 bases at V and 9 bases at J, leaving 11 bases unmatched. CDR1 and CDR2 (germline): DFQATT, SNEGSKA (reference sequence). The CDR3 extends over 13 amino acids. CDR3 sequence (DNA): TGCAGTGCTAGGGAGGGAGGGGACGGCGGGCAGTACTTC. Its translation: CSAREGGDGGQYF.

The sample holds many counts of this clonotype. The chain recombines TRBV6-2 or TRBV6-3 with TRBJ2-1; D is unresolved. Germline V gives CDR1 MNHEY, CDR2 SVGEGT. The CDR3 consists of 11 residues. Trimming removed 5 bases at V and 15 bases at J, with 14 bases between. The DNA for the CDR3 is TGTGCCAGCAGTCAGACTGGGGTTACGTTCTTC. It yields the protein CASSQTGVTFF.

This clonotype was seen more than once but under ten times. This chain connects TRBV5-1 to TRBJ2-1, with 8 bases matching TRBD2. CDR1 is SGHRS and CDR2 is YFSETQ in the germline V gene. The CDR3 extends over 15 amino acids. V lost 0 bases, J lost 4 bases, and 3 bases stayed unmatched. CDR3 residues: CASSLATSGYNEQFF. The CDR3 DNA sequence: TGCGCCAGCAGCTTGGCCACTAGCGGATACAATGAGCAGTTCTTC.

The genes are TRBV12-3 or TRBV12-4 and TRBJ1-5; 10 positions agree with TRBD1. V trimming: 4 bases; J trimming: 0 bases; junction bases outside the gene matches: 9. This CDR3 comprises 18 residues. The CDR3 nucleotides read TGTGCCAGCAGTTCTAAGCTCGGGACAGGGGTTAGCAATCAGCCCCAGCATTTT. Translated, it gives CASSSKLGTGVSNQPQHF.

This clonotype counts as medium-sized. The chain combines TRBV6-4 with TRBJ2-2, with D tentatively TRBD2 (6 bases). This CDR3 is 14 amino acids long. The germline V gene encodes CDR1 MRHNA and CDR2 SNTAGT. The germline V and J ends were trimmed by 3 bases and 7 bases, with 12 bases remaining between them. The CDR3 spells CASSESSEIGELFF. CDR3 nucleotides: TGTGCCAGCAGTGAATCTAGCGAAATCGGGGAGCTGTTTTTT.

This clonotype has a count of ten or more. CDR3: CSGGDRVEQYF. In DNA, the CDR3 is TGCAGCGGGGGAGACAGGGTCGAGCAGTACTTC. The rearrangement links TRBV29-1 to TRBJ2-7, with 7 positions matching TRBD1. The V segment lost 7 bases and the J segment 6 bases; nucleotides outside the gene matches: 6. CDR1 is SQVTM and CDR2 is ANQGSEA in the germline V gene. The CDR3 totals 11 residues.

This clonotype was found many times. V gene TRBV7-8 combines with J gene TRBJ1-1, with D possibly matching TRBD1 (5 bases). Germline V gives CDR1 SGHVS, CDR2 FQNEAQ. Trimming removed 4 bases from V and 5 bases from J, with 14 bases in between. The CDR3 sequence is 14 residues long. CDR3 sequence (DNA): TGTGCCAGCAGCTCCCTGCTGGGGGAAACTGAAGCTTTCTTT. Its translation is CASSSLLGETEAFF.

Ten or more counts support this clonotype. This rearrangement joins TRBV6-2 or TRBV6-3 to TRBJ1-3, with D uncertain. Trimming shortened V by 5 bases and J by 2 bases, and 4 bases separated the two germline ends. The germline gives CDR1 MNHEY, CDR2 SVGEGT. The CDR3 is 12 residues long. The CDR3 coding sequence is TGTGCCAGCAGTGGAGCTGGAAACACCATATATTTT. Its translation is CASSGAGNTIYF.

The chain uses TRBV12-3 or TRBV12-4 and TRBJ1-2; TRBD1 agrees at 9 bases. V lost 8 bases to trimming and J lost 5 bases; unmatched junction nucleotides: 6. The CDR3 contains 13 residues. The CDR3 reads CASGDRVGYGYTF. Here the CDR3 DNA reads TGTGCCAGCGGGGACAGGGTGGGTTATGGCTACACCTTC.

This clonotype was counted a few times. V gene TRBV12-3 or TRBV12-4 combines with J gene TRBJ2-3, with TRBD1 matching over 9 bases. V shed 2 bases, J shed 6 bases, and the junction held 9 bases outside the gene matches. CDR3 length: 16 amino acids. The CDR3 region is CASSLFPGQGPDTQYF. DNA for the CDR3: TGTGCCAGCAGTTTATTCCCGGGACAGGGTCCGGATACGCAGTATTTT.

This clonotype was observed at least ten times. The chain carries TRBV6-5 and TRBJ1-1; a possible D gene is TRBD1 (6 bases). Trimming stripped 6 bases from V and 5 bases from J, with 13 bases between. CDR1 is MNHEY, CDR2 SVGAGI, per germline. The CDR3 is 13 amino acids. CDR3 loop: CASRNPQGTEAFF. The CDR3 nucleotides read TGTGCCAGCAGAAACCCACAGGGAACTGAAGCTTTCTTT.